The following is a T cell receptor beta chain sequence with its context. Its target is not known. The entry originates in a study of post-analysis software for immune sequencing data. Carried by the TCR beta cDNA libraries were unique molecular identifiers. TCRdb called the PCR reads again in MiXCR, with one record for every CDR3 protein. Here the sample spans 820,000 or so distinct CDR3 sequences, approximately 50% being singletons. CDR1 and CDR2 from the germline V gene are SGDLS and YYNGEE. Trimming took off 3 bases at V and 4 bases at J, with 14 bases between the two ends. The CDR3 contains 15 residues. Whole-study findings and limits: Elevated frequency relative to controls characterized about 5 TRBV segments in patients, TRBV5-6, TRBV5-1 and TRBV20-1 among them.

V and J are TRBV9 and TRBJ2-1, with a weak D call TRBD2 (6 bases). This TCR came from a girl aged 5-17 years with multiple sclerosis. The sequenced sample was blood. The CDR3 bases are TGTGCCAGCAGCGAGACCGGGACTCGTTACAATGAGCAGTTCTTC. Amino acids: CASSETGTRYNEQFF.